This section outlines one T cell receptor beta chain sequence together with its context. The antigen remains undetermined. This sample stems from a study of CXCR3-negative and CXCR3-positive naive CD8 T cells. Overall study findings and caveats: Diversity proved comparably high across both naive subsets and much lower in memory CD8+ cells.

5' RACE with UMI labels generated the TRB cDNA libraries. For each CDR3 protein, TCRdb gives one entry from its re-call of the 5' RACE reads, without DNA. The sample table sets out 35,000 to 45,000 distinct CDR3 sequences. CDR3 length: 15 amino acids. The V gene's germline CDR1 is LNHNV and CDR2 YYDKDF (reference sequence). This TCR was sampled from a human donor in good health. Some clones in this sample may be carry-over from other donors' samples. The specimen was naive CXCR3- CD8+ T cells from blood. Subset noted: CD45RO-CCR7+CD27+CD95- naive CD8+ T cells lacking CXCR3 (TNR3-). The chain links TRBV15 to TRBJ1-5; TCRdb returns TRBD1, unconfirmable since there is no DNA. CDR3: CATSRGGGSNQPQHF.